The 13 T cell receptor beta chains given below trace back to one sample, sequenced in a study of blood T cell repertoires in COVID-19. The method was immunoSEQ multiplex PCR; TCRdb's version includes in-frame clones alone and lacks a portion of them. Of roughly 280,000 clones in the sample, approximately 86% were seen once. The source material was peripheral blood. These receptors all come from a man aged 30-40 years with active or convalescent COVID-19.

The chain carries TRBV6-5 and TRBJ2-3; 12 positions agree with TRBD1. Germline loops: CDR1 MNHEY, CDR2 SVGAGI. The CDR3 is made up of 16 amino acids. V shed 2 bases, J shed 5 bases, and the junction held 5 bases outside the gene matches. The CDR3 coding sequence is TGTGCCAGCAGTTACCCGGGGACAGGGGGCGAAGATACGCAGTATTTT. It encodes CASSYPGTGGEDTQYF.

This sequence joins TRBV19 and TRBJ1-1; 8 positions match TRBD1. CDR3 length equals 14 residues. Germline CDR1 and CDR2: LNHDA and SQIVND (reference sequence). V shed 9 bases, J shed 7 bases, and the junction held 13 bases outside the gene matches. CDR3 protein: CASTTAPGGLEAFF. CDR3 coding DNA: TGTGCCAGCACGACCGCCCCAGGGGGCCTTGAAGCTTTCTTT. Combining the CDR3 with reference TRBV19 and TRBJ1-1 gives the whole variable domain DGGITQSPKYLFRKEGQNVTLSCEQNLNHDAMYWYRQDPGQGLRLIYYSQIVNDFQKGDIAEGYSVSREKKESFPLTVTSAQKNPTAFYLCASTTAPGGLEAFFGQGTRLTVV.

CDR3 loop: CASSQDLEGTGNTIYF. The CDR3 bases are TGTGCCAGCAGCCAAGATCTGGAGGGGACTGGAAACACCATATATTTT. The rearrangement joins TRBV14 to TRBJ1-3; perhaps TRBD1 as D (5 bases). CDR1 is SGHDN, CDR2 FVKESK, per germline. Trimming removed 0 bases from V and 2 bases from J, with 11 bases in between. This CDR3 has 16 residues.

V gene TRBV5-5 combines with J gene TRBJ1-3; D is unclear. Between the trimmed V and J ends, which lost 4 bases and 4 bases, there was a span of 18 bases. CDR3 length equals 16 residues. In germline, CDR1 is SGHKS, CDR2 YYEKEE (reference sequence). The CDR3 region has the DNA TGTGCCAGCAGCCCCGGCCCGGGAGCAGAAGGAAACACCATATATTTT. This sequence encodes CASSPGPGAEGNTIYF.

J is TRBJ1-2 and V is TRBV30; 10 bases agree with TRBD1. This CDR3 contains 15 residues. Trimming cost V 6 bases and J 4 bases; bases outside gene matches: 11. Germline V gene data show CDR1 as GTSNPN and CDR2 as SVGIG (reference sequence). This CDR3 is CACPAKGQGGYGYTF. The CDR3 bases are TGTGCCTGCCCAGCCAAAGGACAGGGGGGCTATGGCTACACCTTC.

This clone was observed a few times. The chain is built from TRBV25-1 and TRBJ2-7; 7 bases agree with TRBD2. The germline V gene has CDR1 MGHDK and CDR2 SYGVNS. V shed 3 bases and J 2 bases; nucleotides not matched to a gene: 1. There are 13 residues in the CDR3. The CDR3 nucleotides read TGTGCCAGCAGTGACGCGGGGGCCTACGAGCAGTACTTC. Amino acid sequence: CASSDAGAYEQYF.

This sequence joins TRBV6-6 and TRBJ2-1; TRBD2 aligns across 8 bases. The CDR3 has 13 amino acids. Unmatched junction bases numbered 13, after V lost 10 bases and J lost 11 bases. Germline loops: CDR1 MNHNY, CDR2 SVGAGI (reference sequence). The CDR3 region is CATRGGDPPQQFF. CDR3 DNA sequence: TGTGCCACCCGGGGGGGGGACCCACCTCAGCAGTTCTTC.

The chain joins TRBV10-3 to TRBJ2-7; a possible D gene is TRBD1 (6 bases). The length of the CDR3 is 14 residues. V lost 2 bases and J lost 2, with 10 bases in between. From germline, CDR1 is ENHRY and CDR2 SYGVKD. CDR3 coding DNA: TGTGCCATCAGTGAGGTGACAGGAACCTACGAGCAGTACTTC. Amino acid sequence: CAISEVTGTYEQYF.

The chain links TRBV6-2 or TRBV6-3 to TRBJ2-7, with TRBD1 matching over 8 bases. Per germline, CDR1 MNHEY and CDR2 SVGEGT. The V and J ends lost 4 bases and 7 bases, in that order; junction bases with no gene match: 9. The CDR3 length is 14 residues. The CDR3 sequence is CASSSWQGAAEQYF. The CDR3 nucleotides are TGTGCCAGCAGTTCCTGGCAGGGGGCCGCTGAGCAGTACTTC.

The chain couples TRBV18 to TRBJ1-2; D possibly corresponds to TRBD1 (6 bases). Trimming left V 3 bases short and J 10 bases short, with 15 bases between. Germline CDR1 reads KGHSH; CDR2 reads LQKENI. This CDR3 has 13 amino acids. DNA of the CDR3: TGTGCCAGCTCACCGGCGGCGGGGGCTGACTACACCTTC. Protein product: CASSPAAGADYTF.

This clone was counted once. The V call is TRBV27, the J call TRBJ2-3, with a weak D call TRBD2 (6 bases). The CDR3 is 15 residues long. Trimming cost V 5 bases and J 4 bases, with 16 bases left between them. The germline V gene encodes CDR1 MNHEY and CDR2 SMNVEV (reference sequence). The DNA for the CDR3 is TGTGCCAGCAGTCAGCCGGGACTCCGGGCAGATACGCAGTATTTT. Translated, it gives CASSQPGLRADTQYF.

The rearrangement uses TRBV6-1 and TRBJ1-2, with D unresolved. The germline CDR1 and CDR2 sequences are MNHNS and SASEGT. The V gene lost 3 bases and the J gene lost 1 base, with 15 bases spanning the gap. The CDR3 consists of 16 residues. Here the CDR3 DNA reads TGTGCCAGCAGTGATAGTAGTCGGAGAGTTAACTATGGCTACACCTTC. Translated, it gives CASSDSSRRVNYGYTF.

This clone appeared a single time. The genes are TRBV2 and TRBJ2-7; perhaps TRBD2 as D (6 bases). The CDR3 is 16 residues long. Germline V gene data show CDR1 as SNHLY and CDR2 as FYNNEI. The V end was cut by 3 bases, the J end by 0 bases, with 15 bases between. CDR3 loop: CASSEEGRDPSYEQYF. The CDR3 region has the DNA TGTGCCAGCAGTGAGGAGGGCAGGGATCCCTCCTACGAGCAGTACTTC.